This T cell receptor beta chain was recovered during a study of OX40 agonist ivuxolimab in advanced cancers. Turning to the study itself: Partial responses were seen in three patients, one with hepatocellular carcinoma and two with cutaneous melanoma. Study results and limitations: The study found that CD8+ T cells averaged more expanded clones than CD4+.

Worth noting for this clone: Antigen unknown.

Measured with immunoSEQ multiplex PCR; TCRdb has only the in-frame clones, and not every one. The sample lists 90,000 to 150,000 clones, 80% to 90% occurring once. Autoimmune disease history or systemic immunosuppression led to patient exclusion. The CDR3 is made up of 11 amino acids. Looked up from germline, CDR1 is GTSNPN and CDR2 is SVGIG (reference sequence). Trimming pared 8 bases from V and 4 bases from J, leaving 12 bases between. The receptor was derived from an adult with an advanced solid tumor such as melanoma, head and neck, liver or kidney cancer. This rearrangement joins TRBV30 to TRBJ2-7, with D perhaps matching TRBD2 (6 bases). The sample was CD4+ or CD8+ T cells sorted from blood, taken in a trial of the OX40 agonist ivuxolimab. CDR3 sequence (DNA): TGTGCCGTAACGCGGGGTTACGAGCAGTACTTC. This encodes CAVTRGYEQYF.